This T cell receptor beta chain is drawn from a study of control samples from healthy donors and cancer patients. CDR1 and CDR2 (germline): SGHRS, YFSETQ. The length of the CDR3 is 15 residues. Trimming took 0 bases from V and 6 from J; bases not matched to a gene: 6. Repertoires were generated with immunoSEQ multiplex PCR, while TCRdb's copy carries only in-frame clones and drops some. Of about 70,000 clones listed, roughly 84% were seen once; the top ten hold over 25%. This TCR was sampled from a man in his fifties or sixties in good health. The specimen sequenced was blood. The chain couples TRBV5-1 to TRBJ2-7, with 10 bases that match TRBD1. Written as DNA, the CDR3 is TGCGCCAGCAGCTTGGCCGGGACAGGGGAGTCCGAGCAGTACTTC. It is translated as CASSLAGTGESEQYF.